The 27 T cell receptor beta chains given below trace back to one sample, sequenced in a study of CD8+ T cells in alopecia areata. TCR sequencing used cDNA made by reverse transcription of extracted RNA. Generated by immunoSEQ multiplex PCR, the TCRdb table keeps only in-frame clones and is missing some. The sample holds around 100,000 clones; roughly three fifths are singletons and the top ten take less than 15%. Treatment in this sample: oral pan-JAK inhibitor, 5-10 mg twice daily. This sample comprised CD8+ T cells sorted from blood, obtained at week 24, from a patient treated with tofacitinib. The receptor set was obtained from a human donor with alopecia areata.

The CDR3 DNA follows: TGTGCCAGCAGTTACTTAGGGGACTATAATGAAAAACTGTTTTTT. Translating gives CASSYLGDYNEKLFF. The chain joins TRBV6-6 to TRBJ1-4; D perhaps matches TRBD1 (5 bases). The CDR3 has 15 residues. The V and J ends lost 1 base and 4 bases respectively, with 10 bases between them. Germline V gives CDR1 MNHNY, CDR2 SVGAGI (reference sequence).

V is TRBV6-1 and J is TRBJ2-7; D might be TRBD2 (5 bases). Germline-derived CDR1 and CDR2 are MNHNS and SASEGT. Between the trimmed V and J ends, which lost 5 bases and 4 bases, there was a span of 12 bases. CDR3 size: 13 residues. CDR3 sequence reads: CASSLAGGYEQYF. In nucleotides, the CDR3 is TGTGCCAGCAGTCTCGCGGGTGGGTACGAGCAGTACTTC.

This clone was found a few times. Additional DNA sequences in this sample encode the identical CDR3. The chain uses TRBV19 and TRBJ1-1, with unresolved D. In germline, CDR1 is LNHDA, CDR2 SQIVND (reference sequence). V lost 2 bases and J lost 0, with 4 bases in between. The CDR3 has 13 amino acids. The DNA of the CDR3 is TGTGCCAGTAGTATAATGGTGAACACTGAAGCTTTCTTT. This translates into CASSIMVNTEAFF.

This clone showed up just a few times. The rearrangement joins TRBV11-2 to TRBJ2-5; no clear D gene. There are 13 residues in the CDR3. Germline V lookup: CDR1 SGHAT, CDR2 FQNNGV. V was pared by 1 base and J by 4 bases, with 7 bases between. CDR3 sequence (DNA): TGTGCCAGCAGCTTAGTCACGGGAGAGACCCAGTACTTC. It translates to CASSLVTGETQYF.

CDR3 sequence: CASSQDGDEQFF. The CDR3, as DNA: TGCGCCAGCAGCCAAGATGGGGATGAGCAGTTCTTC. The chain uses TRBV4-3 and TRBJ2-1; the D is unclear. Germline V lookup: CDR1 LGHNA, CDR2 YSLEER. This CDR3 spans 12 amino acids. Between the trimmed V and J ends, which lost 0 bases and 8 bases, there was a span of 5 bases.

This chain links TRBV5-5 with TRBJ2-7; the match to TRBD1 covers 8 bases. The V and J ends lost 2 bases and 6 bases, in that order; junction bases with no gene match: 13. This CDR3 is 16 amino acids long. Germline-derived CDR1 and CDR2 are SGHKS and YYEKEE (reference sequence). The CDR3 DNA follows: TGTGCCAGCAGCTTCCGGCCGGGACAGGATTTTTTCGAGCAGTACTTC. Its protein is CASSFRPGQDFFEQYF.

The J gene is TRBJ2-1, the V gene TRBV7-6; D possibly matches TRBD1 or TRBD2 (6 bases each). The CDR3 totals 15 residues. Between the trimmed V and J ends, which lost 2 bases and 4 bases, there was a span of 12 bases. The V gene's germline CDR1 is SGHVS and CDR2 FNYEAQ. The CDR3 is CASSLRGAGYNEQFF. DNA for the CDR3: TGTGCCAGCAGCTTAAGGGGGGCTGGTTACAATGAGCAGTTCTTC.

This chain links TRBV29-1 with TRBJ2-1, with D perhaps TRBD2 (6 bases). CDR3 length: 13 amino acids. Trimming took 5 bases from V and 5 from J, leaving 13 bases between them. The germline V gene encodes CDR1 SQVTM and CDR2 ANQGSEA. CDR3 sequence (DNA): TGCAGCGTTTGGTCGGGGGTTAACAATGAGCAGTTCTTC. Its translation: CSVWSGVNNEQFF.

V usage is TRBV7-9 and J usage is TRBJ2-1; D possibly corresponds to TRBD1 (5 bases). V was trimmed by 0 bases and J by 4 bases, leaving 7 bases between them. This CDR3 has 14 amino acids. CDR1 is SEHNR and CDR2 is FQNEAQ in the germline V gene (reference sequence). The CDR3: CASSLAQEYNEQFF. In DNA, the CDR3 is TGTGCCAGCAGCTTAGCACAGGAGTACAATGAGCAGTTCTTC.

This rearrangement joins TRBV2 to TRBJ2-6; no clear D gene. With 2 bases removed from V and 1 base from J, the gap between germline ends came to 18 bases. The CDR3 sequence is 19 residues long. Germline lookup yields CDR1 SNHLY and CDR2 FYNNEI. DNA for the CDR3: TGTGCCAGCAGTGAAAGAAGTCCCTTGGGCTCATCTGGGGCCAACGTCCTGACTTTC. Translating gives CASSERSPLGSSGANVLTF.

This chain joins TRBV6-1 and TRBJ2-3; 10 bases map to TRBD1. V gave up 4 bases and J gave up 6 bases; unmatched junction bases: 4. The CDR3 is 14 residues long. CDR1 and CDR2 from the germline V gene are MNHNS and SASEGT. This CDR3 is CASSGQGALDTQYF. DNA for the CDR3: TGTGCCAGCAGTGGACAGGGGGCATTGGATACGCAGTATTTT.

V gene TRBV7-2 combines with J gene TRBJ2-5; either TRBD1 or TRBD2 may supply D (5 bases each). Deletions cut 5 bases from V and 4 bases from J, with 17 bases between. The CDR3 is 15 amino acids. Germline lookup yields CDR1 SGHTA and CDR2 FQGNSA. In nucleotides, the CDR3 is TGTGCCAGCAGCGATCTAGCTAGGGGCCGAGAGACCCAGTACTTC. It translates to CASSDLARGRETQYF.

This sequence joins TRBV9 and TRBJ1-2; possibly TRBD1 for D (6 bases). Germline values: CDR1 SGDLS, CDR2 YYNGEE. The CDR3 has 13 residues. V lost 5 bases and J 2 bases, leaving 10 bases between the germline ends. The chain's CDR3 is CASRGTRNYGYTF. In DNA form, the CDR3 reads TGTGCCAGCAGGGGGACAAGAAACTATGGCTACACCTTC.

The rearrangement links TRBV19 to TRBJ1-5, with D unresolved. The germline V gene has CDR1 LNHDA and CDR2 SQIVND (reference sequence). The germline V and J ends were trimmed by 3 bases and 0 bases, with 9 bases remaining between them. The CDR3 is made up of 15 amino acids. This CDR3 is CASSIRVYSNQPQHF. DNA for the CDR3: TGTGCCAGTAGTATTCGGGTCTATAGCAATCAGCCCCAGCATTTT.

V usage is TRBV13 and J usage is TRBJ2-3; the match to TRBD2 covers 10 bases. The germline V gene encodes CDR1 PRHDT and CDR2 FYEKMQ (reference sequence). The CDR3 is 16 residues long. V was pared by 0 bases and J by 5 bases, with 5 bases of the junction left unmatched. The CDR3 sequence: CASSLGGSGGLDTQYF. The CDR3 coding sequence is TGTGCCAGCAGCTTAGGTGGTAGCGGGGGGTTAGATACGCAGTATTTT.

This rearrangement joins TRBV5-6 to TRBJ1-6; D is unclear. CDR1 and CDR2 (germline): SGHDT, YYEEEE. V dropped 3 bases and J dropped 5 bases, with 18 bases sitting between them. The length of the CDR3 is 17 residues. CDR3 DNA: TGTGCCAGCAGCTCTAGGACGATCCCGGAGAATAATTCACCCCTCCACTTT. Residues: CASSSRTIPENNSPLHF.

The chain employs TRBV20-1 and TRBJ1-1; TRBD1 might be the D (6 bases). Per germline, CDR1 DFQATT and CDR2 SNEGSKA (reference sequence). Trimming cost V 5 bases and J 5 bases, with 9 bases left between them. CDR3 length equals 11 residues. The chain's CDR3 is CSAPTGTEAFF. In nucleotides, the CDR3 is TGCAGTGCTCCTACAGGGACTGAAGCTTTCTTT.

This chain uses TRBV13 with TRBJ2-1; D is undetermined. Germline V lookup: CDR1 PRHDT, CDR2 FYEKMQ (reference sequence). The ends were cut back, 3 bases at V and 3 bases at J, with 6 bases in the middle. The CDR3 is made up of 13 amino acids. The CDR3 DNA is TGTGCCAGCAGCTTCCCGGACTACAATGAGCAGTTCTTC. Amino acids: CASSFPDYNEQFF.

In this sample, this clone turned up once. This chain joins TRBV19 and TRBJ2-7; D not certain. V lost 6 bases and J 1 base, leaving 13 bases between the germline ends. The CDR3 spans 14 residues. CDR1 is LNHDA, CDR2 SQIVND, per germline (reference sequence). The CDR3 bases are TGTGCCAGTAGCGCGACACGGCCTTCCTACGAGCAGTACTTC. Amino acid sequence: CASSATRPSYEQYF.

This chain links TRBV5-6 with TRBJ2-7; D not certain. V was shortened by 3 bases and J by 4 bases, with 14 bases between the two germline ends. The CDR3 sequence is 14 residues long. CDR1 and CDR2 (germline): SGHDT, YYEEEE. The CDR3, as DNA: TGTGCCAGCAGCTCACCTACAACAAGTTACGAGCAGTACTTC. Residues: CASSSPTTSYEQYF.

The chain has TRBV7-2 and TRBJ1-5; the D gene is possibly TRBD1 (5 bases). CDR1 is SGHTA and CDR2 is FQGNSA in the germline V gene. The length of the CDR3 is 14 residues. The V end lost 3 bases, the J end lost 12 bases, and 18 bases lay between the germline ends. The CDR3 reads CASSLPPGDLRQHF. In nucleotides, the CDR3 is TGTGCCAGCAGCTTGCCACCGGGGGATCTCCGCCAGCATTTT.

This clone is medium-sized (0.01 to 0.1%). V and J are TRBV6-4 and TRBJ2-3; 14 bases line up with TRBD2. V shed 6 bases, J shed 6 bases, and the junction held 5 bases outside the gene matches. This CDR3 has 15 residues. Per the germline V gene, CDR1 is MRHNA and CDR2 is SNTAGT. In DNA, the CDR3 is TGTGCCAGCAGCCAGACTAGCGGGGGGGCGGATACGCAGTATTTT. It yields the protein CASSQTSGGADTQYF.

The chain employs TRBV18 and TRBJ2-7, with TRBD1 identical over 9 bases. The CDR3 covers 14 residues. Germline CDR1 is KGHSH and CDR2 is LQKENI. J was trimmed by 5 bases and V by 5 bases; bases with no gene match: 7. This CDR3 is CASSSTGTGNEQYF. The CDR3 DNA is TGTGCCAGCTCATCGACCGGGACAGGGAACGAGCAGTACTTC. Full variable domain (remainder filled in from reference TRBV18 and TRBJ2-7): NAGVMQNPRHLVRRRGQEARLRCSPMKGHSHVYWYRQLPEEGLKFMVYLQKENIIDESGMPKERFSAEFPKEGPSILRIQQVVRGDSAAYFCASSSTGTGNEQYFGPGTRLTVT.

V usage is TRBV4-1 and J usage is TRBJ2-5, with 9 bases fitting TRBD2. Germline V CDR1 and CDR2: MGHRA, YSYEKL. Trimming removed 4 bases from V and 2 bases from J; junction bases left unmatched: 5. The CDR3 contains 15 residues. CDR3 DNA: TGCGCCAGCAGCCTTCAGACTAGCGGACAAGAGACCCAGTACTTC. This translates into CASSLQTSGQETQYF.

This rearrangement joins TRBV10-1 to TRBJ1-1, with D hard to call. The length of the CDR3 is 13 residues. V was cut by 5 bases and J by 0 bases, with 7 bases left in between. Germline-derived CDR1 and CDR2 are WNHNN and SYGVQD (reference sequence). CDR3 bases: TGCGCCAGCAGTTCAGGTATGAACACTGAAGCTTTCTTT. This codes for CASSSGMNTEAFF.

In DNA form, the CDR3 reads TGCGCCAGCAGCCAAGTCCAGACTGGGTACGAGCAGTACTTC. It specifies CASSQVQTGYEQYF. V gene TRBV4-1 combines with J gene TRBJ2-7, with no clear D. The CDR3 contains 14 residues. Germline V lookup: CDR1 MGHRA, CDR2 YSYEKL. The V end lost 1 base, the J end lost 4 bases, and 11 bases lay between the germline ends.

Comments on this clone: The sample holds other DNA sequences that translate to the same CDR3. This chain uses TRBV30 with TRBJ2-7; D might be TRBD2 (5 bases). The CDR3 sequence is 11 residues long. Trimming pared 1 base from V and 6 bases from J, leaving 7 bases between. Germline CDR1 and CDR2: GTSNPN and SVGIG (reference sequence). The CDR3 sequence: CAWSGGLEQYF. CDR3 DNA sequence: TGTGCCTGGAGTGGAGGGCTCGAGCAGTACTTC.